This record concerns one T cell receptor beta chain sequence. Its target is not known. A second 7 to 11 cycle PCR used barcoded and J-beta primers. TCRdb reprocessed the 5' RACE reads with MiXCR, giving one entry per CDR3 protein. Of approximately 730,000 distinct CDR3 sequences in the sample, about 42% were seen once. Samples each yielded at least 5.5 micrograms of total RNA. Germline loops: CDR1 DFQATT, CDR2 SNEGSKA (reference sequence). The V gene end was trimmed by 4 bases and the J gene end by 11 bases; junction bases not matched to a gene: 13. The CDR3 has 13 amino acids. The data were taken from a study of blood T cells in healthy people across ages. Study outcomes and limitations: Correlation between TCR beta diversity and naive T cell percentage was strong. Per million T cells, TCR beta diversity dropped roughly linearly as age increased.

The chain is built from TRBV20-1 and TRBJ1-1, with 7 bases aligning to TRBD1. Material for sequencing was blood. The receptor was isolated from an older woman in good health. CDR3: CSATHNRGTGAFF. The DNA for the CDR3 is TGCAGTGCTACACATAACAGGGGAACTGGGGCTTTCTTT.